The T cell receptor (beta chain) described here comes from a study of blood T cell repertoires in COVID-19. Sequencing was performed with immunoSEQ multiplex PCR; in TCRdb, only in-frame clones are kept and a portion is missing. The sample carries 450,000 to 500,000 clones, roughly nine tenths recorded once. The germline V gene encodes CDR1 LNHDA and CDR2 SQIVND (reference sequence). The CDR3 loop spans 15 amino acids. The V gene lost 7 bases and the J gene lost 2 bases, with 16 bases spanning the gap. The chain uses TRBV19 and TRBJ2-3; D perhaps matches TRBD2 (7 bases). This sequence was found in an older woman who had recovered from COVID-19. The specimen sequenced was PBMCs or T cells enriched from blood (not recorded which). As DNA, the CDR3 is TGTGCCAGTACCCTCGGGGGGCGGGTCACAGATACGCAGTATTTT. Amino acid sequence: CASTLGGRVTDTQYF. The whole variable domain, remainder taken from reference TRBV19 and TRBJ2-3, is DGGITQSPKYLFRKEGQNVTLSCEQNLNHDAMYWYRQDPGQGLRLIYYSQIVNDFQKGDIAEGYSVSREKKESFPLTVTSAQKNPTAFYLCASTLGGRVTDTQYFGPGTRLTVL.